The 3 T cell receptor beta chains below were found in one sample sequenced in a study of CD8 T cells in ankylosing spondylitis. One entry per CDR3 protein, called by TCRdb with MiXCR from the 5' RACE reads. The sample lists under 200,000 distinct CDR3 sequences, roughly 13% seen once, with 11% in the top ten. The sample was blood, either unsorted or a sorted T cell fraction (not recorded which). Receptors originate from a female donor with ankylosing spondylitis or in good health (not recorded which).

V usage is TRBV20-1 and J usage is TRBJ1-5; D may be TRBD1 (5 bases). V shed 5 bases and J shed 1 base, with 12 bases lying between them. The CDR3 totals 14 residues. Germline V gene sequence: CDR1 DFQATT, CDR2 SNEGSKA (reference sequence). In nucleotides, the CDR3 is TGCAGTGCTCGGCGGGGACCGAGCAATCAGCCCCAGCATTTT. Encoded protein: CSARRGPSNQPQHF.

This clonotype was counted many times. Compared with germline, one end of the junction differs, possibly owing to a read error. The rearrangement links TRBV12-3 or TRBV12-4 to TRBJ2-2; 11 nucleotides agree with TRBD2. The CDR3 consists of 15 residues. In nucleotides, the CDR3 is TGTGCCAGCAGTCTAGCGGGAGGCAACACCGGGGAGCTGTTTTTT. This encodes CASSLAGGNTGELFF.

Ten or more counts support this clonotype. The J gene is TRBJ2-5, the V gene TRBV20-1; 12 bases are shared with TRBD2. The junction had 3 bases not matched to a gene; V was cut back by 6 bases and J by 1 base. The CDR3 is made up of 14 amino acids. Germline assignment: CDR1 DFQATT and CDR2 SNEGSKA (reference sequence). DNA for the CDR3: TGCAGTGCCCCGGGACTAGCGGGCCAAGAGACCCAGTACTTC. Encoded protein: CSAPGLAGQETQYF.